This T cell receptor beta chain was recovered during a study of blood T cells in healthy people across ages. Broader study findings: Among T cells, TCR beta diversity per million cells dropped roughly linearly as age rose.

This clonotype appeared a few times. Its target is unknown. Per sample, at least 5 micrograms of total RNA were extracted. Looked up from germline, CDR1 is DFQATT and CDR2 is SNEGSKA (reference sequence). CDR3 size: 19 residues. Trimming at V came to 6 bases and at J to 3 bases, leaving 21 bases not matched to a gene. Then a second PCR, running about 7 to 11 cycles, was carried out with a sample-barcoded 5' primer and a J-beta primer mix. TCRdb recomputed calls from the 5' RACE reads with MiXCR, one row per CDR3 protein. Among 600,000 or so distinct CDR3 sequences listed, approximately 30% were seen once.

This sequence was found in a woman aged 80 or older in good health. The material sequenced was blood. The chain couples TRBV20-1 to TRBJ2-3; the match to TRBD2 covers 10 bases. The CDR3 spells CSARVGVAGGPGRTDTQYF. Here the CDR3 DNA reads TGCAGTGCCCGGGTGGGAGTAGCGGGGGGCCCTGGTCGGACAGATACGCAGTATTTT.